This T cell receptor beta chain was captured in a study of graft-versus-host responses after intestinal transplantation. Study summary: All recipients were given anti-thymocyte globulin induction, and tacrolimus and steroids were then administered for 3 to 4 years. Regarding the study as a whole: The presence of high graft-versus-host to host-versus-graft clonal ratios in allografts characterized patients with graft-donor T cell macrochimerism. There was an association between peak levels of circulating GvH clones and early post-transplant HvG declines. Recipient marrow harbored GvH clones, some of which surfaced first in ileum or blood.

TCRdb's table, derived via immunoSEQ multiplex PCR, lists solely in-frame clones and lacks some. The table records about 48,000 clones, around 90% of them present only once. On this clone itself: Its antigen is not known.

Germline V gene data show CDR1 as LGHNA and CDR2 as YSLEER. The CDR3 extends over 15 amino acids. V shed 0 bases and J shed 6 bases, with 12 bases lying between them. This chain links TRBV4-3 with TRBJ1-5; maybe TRBD1 (6 bases). The source is a human donor who was the organ donor for an intestinal transplant. The starting material was unstimulated CD4+ T cells sorted from spleen or lymph node cells, obtained before transplant. The CDR3 DNA sequence: TGCGCCAGCAGCCAAGAAGGGGGGGGAGGTCAGCCCCAGCATTTT. Encoded protein: CASSQEGGGGQPQHF.